Listed here are 11 T cell receptor beta chains from one sample, sequenced in a study of T cell repertoires in cytomegalovirus infection. MiXCR was run by TCRdb on the reads, yielding one entry per CDR3 protein. The table lists some 700,000 distinct CDR3 sequences, roughly 36% of them singletons. The sample comprised PBMCs. These receptors were collected from a human donor in good health (CMV status not recorded). Some clones in this sample may be carry-over from other donors' samples.

This chain joins TRBV12-3 or TRBV12-4 and TRBJ1-2; possibly TRBD1 for D (6 bases). V lost 6 bases to trimming and J lost 6 bases, with 14 bases between them. The CDR3 runs to 13 residues. The CDR3 protein is CASSEGGANGYTF. In nucleotides, the CDR3 is TGTGCCAGCAGCGAAGGGGGGGCGAATGGCTACACCTTC.

The genes are TRBV7-3 and TRBJ1-2, with unresolved D. CDR1 and CDR2 from the germline V gene are SGHTA and FQGTGA. V dropped 5 bases and J dropped 8 bases, with 12 bases sitting between them. The CDR3 contains 12 residues. CDR3: CASSPLLRGYTF. In nucleotides, the CDR3 is TGTGCCAGCAGCCCCCTATTGAGGGGCTACACCTTC.

This chain uses TRBV6-1 with TRBJ1-6; 8 bases agree with TRBD1. Germline CDR1 and CDR2: MNHNS and SASEGT. Germline trimming cut 6 bases from V and 7 bases from J; bases unmatched to any gene: 11. The CDR3 is 16 residues long. CDR3 residues: CASRPGQGRENSPLHF. Here the CDR3 DNA reads TGTGCCAGCAGACCAGGACAGGGACGGGAGAATTCACCCCTCCACTTT.

The chain uses TRBV6-6 and TRBJ1-2, with a possible D match to TRBD1 (6 bases). Germline-derived CDR1 and CDR2 are MNHNY and SVGAGI (reference sequence). The CDR3 covers 13 residues. Trimming took 6 bases from V and 8 from J, leaving 16 bases between them. CDR3 loop: CASRVQGRVGYTF. CDR3 sequence (DNA): TGTGCCAGCAGGGTACAGGGAAGGGTAGGCTACACCTTC.

As for this clonotype: At one of its ends the junction is not consistent with the germline gene, which may arise from a read error. V usage is TRBV12-3 or TRBV12-4 and J usage is TRBJ2-5; TRBD1 aligns across 9 bases. There are 14 residues in the CDR3. CDR3 sequence: CDSSPQGAGETQYF. Written as DNA, the CDR3 is TGTGACAGCAGTCCACAGGGGGCGGGGGAGACACAGTACTTC.

This clonotype was seen only a few times. This sequence joins TRBV6-6 and TRBJ1-6; D is possibly TRBD1 (5 bases). The germline gives CDR1 MNHNY, CDR2 SVGAGI (reference sequence). V was cut by 5 bases and J by 5 bases, with 19 bases left in between. This CDR3 region has 17 residues. CDR3 amino acids: CASSRYPGRGDNSPLHF. CDR3 DNA: TGTGCCAGCAGTCGATATCCAGGGAGAGGAGATAATTCACCCCTCCACTTT.

The chain couples TRBV20-1 to TRBJ2-3; TRBD2 aligns across 9 bases. The trim removed 6 bases at V and 0 bases at J, leaving 7 bases unmatched. From germline, CDR1 is DFQATT and CDR2 SNEGSKA (reference sequence). The CDR3 is made up of 15 amino acids. DNA of the CDR3: TGCAGTGCAACCAGACTAGCGGATAGCACAGATACGCAGTATTTT. It yields the protein CSATRLADSTDTQYF.

This clonotype has more than one count but fewer than ten. The V gene is TRBV7-6, the J gene TRBJ2-7; 11 positions agree with TRBD1. CDR3 size: 15 residues. V trimming: 4 bases; J trimming: 5 bases; junction bases outside the gene matches: 7. Germline V gene data show CDR1 as SGHVS and CDR2 as FNYEAQ. CDR3 nucleotide sequence: TGTGCCAGCAGCTCCGGACAGGGGGCTTTCCACGAGCAGTACTTC. Its protein is CASSSGQGAFHEQYF.

This clonotype turned up a few times. The V gene is TRBV6-1, the J gene TRBJ2-7; either TRBD1 or TRBD2 may supply D (6 bases each). Trimming cost V 5 bases and J 3 bases, with 14 bases left between them. The germline CDR1 and CDR2 sequences are MNHNS and SASEGT. This CDR3 comprises 14 residues. The CDR3 nucleotides read TGTGCCAGCAGTTGGGGGGCGACGGGCTACGAGCAGTACTTC. Amino acids: CASSWGATGYEQYF.

This clonotype turned up a few times. The DNA of the CDR3 is TGTGCCAGCAGTGAAGCGCGACTAGCGGGAGAAGTTTACGAGCAGTACTTC. This gives the protein CASSEARLAGEVYEQYF. The gene calls are TRBV2 and TRBJ2-7, with 12 bases lining up with TRBD2. V dropped 0 bases and J dropped 4; count of bases not matched to a gene: 7. CDR1 and CDR2 (germline): SNHLY, FYNNEI. The CDR3 runs 17 residues.

The V and J genes are TRBV7-9 and TRBJ2-7; 14 nucleotides align to TRBD2. J was trimmed by 5 bases and V by 5 bases; bases with no gene match: 14. Germline CDR1 reads SEHNR; CDR2 reads FQNEAQ (reference sequence). The CDR3 has 18 amino acids. The CDR3: CASSDQPGLAGGGDEQYF. The CDR3 bases are TGTGCCAGCAGCGACCAACCCGGACTAGCGGGAGGCGGTGACGAGCAGTACTTC.